Presented here are 7 T cell receptor beta chains from one specimen sequenced in a study of PD-1 blockade in classical Hodgkin lymphoma. TCRdb's table, derived via immunoSEQ multiplex PCR, lists solely in-frame clones and lacks some. Of some 13,000 clones in the sample, around 87% are singletons; the top ten hold more than 35%. Each patient relapsed following autologous stem cell transplantation, and prior brentuximab vedotin exposure differed. Source: peripheral blood mononuclear cells (PBMCs), taken at baseline. The receptors originated from a human donor with classical Hodgkin lymphoma.

V gene TRBV7-2 combines with J gene TRBJ1-6; no firm D call. V was clipped by 1 base and J by 9 bases, with 7 bases between them. The CDR3 spans 13 residues. The germline V gene encodes CDR1 SGHTA and CDR2 FQGNSA. CDR3 protein: CASSLGHFSPLHF. The CDR3, as DNA: TGTGCCAGCAGCTTAGGACATTTTTCACCCCTCCACTTT. The full variable domain, its missing parts supplied by reference TRBV7-2 and TRBJ1-6, is GAGVSQSPSNKVTEKGKDVELRCDPISGHTALYWYRQSLGQGLEFLIYFQGNSAPDKSGLPSDRFSAERTGGSVSTLTIQRTQQEDSAVYLCASSLGHFSPLHFGNGTRLTVT.

The rearrangement links TRBV19 to TRBJ2-3, with D unclear. V lost 1 base, J lost 6 bases, and 2 bases lay in between. Per germline, CDR1 LNHDA and CDR2 SQIVND (reference sequence). CDR3 size: 11 residues. The CDR3 DNA reads as TGTGCCAGTAGTATAGTGGATACGCAGTATTTT. Amino acids: CASSIVDTQYF. The full variable domain, with the rest looked up from reference TRBV19 and TRBJ2-3, is DGGITQSPKYLFRKEGQNVTLSCEQNLNHDAMYWYRQDPGQGLRLIYYSQIVNDFQKGDIAEGYSVSREKKESFPLTVTSAQKNPTAFYLCASSIVDTQYFGPGTRLTVL.

The chain is built from TRBV4-2 and TRBJ2-3; D unresolved. V shed 4 bases and J shed 3 bases, with 5 bases lying between them. The CDR3 is 12 residues long. Germline V gives CDR1 LGHNA, CDR2 YNFKEQ. The CDR3 region has the DNA TGTGCCAGCAGCCGGGAAACAGATACGCAGTATTTT. Translated: CASSRETDTQYF.

The chain couples TRBV19 to TRBJ1-5; D not certain. V gave up 6 bases and J gave up 0 bases, with 12 bases separating them. This CDR3 contains 15 residues. Looked up from germline, CDR1 is LNHDA and CDR2 is SQIVND (reference sequence). CDR3 nucleotides: TGTGCCAGTAGGTCGGCAGATTATAGCAATCAGCCCCAGCATTTT. This gives the protein CASRSADYSNQPQHF.

Concerning this clone itself: Relative to the germline gene, one junction end is altered; a read error may explain this. V gene TRBV6-5 combines with J gene TRBJ2-1; D is unclear. Germline CDR1 reads MNHEY; CDR2 reads SVGAGI. The CDR3 extends over 13 amino acids. CDR3 protein: CASSSGSNNEQFF. DNA for the CDR3: TGTGCCAGCAGTTCTGGCTCCAACAATGAGCAGTTCTTC.

The chain combines TRBV11-2 with TRBJ2-3, with D perhaps TRBD1 (6 bases). Trimming took off 5 bases at V and 10 bases at J, with 19 bases between the two ends. The CDR3 runs to 14 residues. Looked up from germline, CDR1 is SGHAT and CDR2 is FQNNGV. CDR3 protein: CASSQPGQTGPQYF. The CDR3 coding sequence is TGTGCCAGCAGCCAACCGGGACAAACCGGGCCGCAGTATTTT.

This rearrangement joins TRBV30 to TRBJ1-6; D call uncertain. Germline loops: CDR1 GTSNPN, CDR2 SVGIG (reference sequence). CDR3 length equals 13 residues. Trimming removed 0 bases from V and 9 bases from J, with 9 bases in between. CDR3 DNA sequence: TGTGCCTGGAGTGTACGCTTCGGTTCACCCCTCCACTTT. Translation gives CAWSVRFGSPLHF.